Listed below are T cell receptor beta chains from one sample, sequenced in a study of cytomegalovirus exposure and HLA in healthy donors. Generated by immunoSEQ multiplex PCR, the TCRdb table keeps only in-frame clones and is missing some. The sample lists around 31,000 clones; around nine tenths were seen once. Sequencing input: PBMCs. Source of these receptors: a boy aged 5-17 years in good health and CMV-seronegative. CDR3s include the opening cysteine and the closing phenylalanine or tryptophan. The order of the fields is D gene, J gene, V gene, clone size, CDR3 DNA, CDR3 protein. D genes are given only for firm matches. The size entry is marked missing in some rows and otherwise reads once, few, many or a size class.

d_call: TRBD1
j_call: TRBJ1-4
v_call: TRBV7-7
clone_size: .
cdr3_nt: TGTGCCAGCAGCTTAGAGGGACAGGGTCCTCCTGGGGAAAAACTGTTTTTT
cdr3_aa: CASSLEGQGPPGEKLFF

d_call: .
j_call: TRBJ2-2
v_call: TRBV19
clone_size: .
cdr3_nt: TGTGCCAGTGCACAACTAGAAAGGGGGACAGGGGAGCTGTTTTTT
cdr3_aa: CASAQLERGTGELFF

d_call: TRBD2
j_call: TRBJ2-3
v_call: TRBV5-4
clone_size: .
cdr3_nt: TGTGCCAGCAGCCCCGCGGGGGGCCCTAGCACAGATACGCAGTATTTT
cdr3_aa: CASSPAGGPSTDTQYF

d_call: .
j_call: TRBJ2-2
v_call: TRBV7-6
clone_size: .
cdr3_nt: TGTGCCAGCAGCCCCGAGGGCAGCACCGGGGAGCTGTTTTTT
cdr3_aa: CASSPEGSTGELFF

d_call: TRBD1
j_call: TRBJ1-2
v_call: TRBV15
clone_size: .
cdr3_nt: TGTGCCACCAGCGACCGGGACAGGGGAAACTATGGCTACACCTTC
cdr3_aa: CATSDRDRGNYGYTF

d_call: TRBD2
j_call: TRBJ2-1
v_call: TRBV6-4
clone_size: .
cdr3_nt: TGTGCCAGCAGTCGACTAGCGGGGACGGACAATGAGCAGTTCTTC
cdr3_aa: CASSRLAGTDNEQFF

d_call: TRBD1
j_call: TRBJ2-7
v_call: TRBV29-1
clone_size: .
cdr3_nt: TGCAGCGTTGAATCCGGGACAGAGTCCTACGAGCAGTACTTC
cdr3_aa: CSVESGTESYEQYF

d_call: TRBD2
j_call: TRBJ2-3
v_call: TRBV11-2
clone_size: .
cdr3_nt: TGTGCCAGCAGCTTAGTTGGTATTATCGGGACTAGAATAGATACGCAGTATTTT
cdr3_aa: CASSLVGIIGTRIDTQYF

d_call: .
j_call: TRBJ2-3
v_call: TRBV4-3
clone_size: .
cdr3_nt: TGCGCCAGCAGCCAAGACATGATGGGAGCCACAGATACGCAGTATTTT
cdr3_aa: CASSQDMMGATDTQYF

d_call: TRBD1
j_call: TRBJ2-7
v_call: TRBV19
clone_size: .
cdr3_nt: TGTGCCAGTAGTACCTCGGACAGGGGTACCTACGAGCAGTACTTC
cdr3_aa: CASSTSDRGTYEQYF

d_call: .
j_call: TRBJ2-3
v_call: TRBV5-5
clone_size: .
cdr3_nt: TGTGCCAGCAGCTTAAGCTTACTTGAGACAGATACGCAGTATTTT
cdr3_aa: CASSLSLLETDTQYF

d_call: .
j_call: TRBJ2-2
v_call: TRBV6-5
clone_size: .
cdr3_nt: TGTGCCAGCAGGGGAGGGGGGTCTACCACCGGGGAGCTGTTTTTT
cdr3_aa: CASRGGGSTTGELFF

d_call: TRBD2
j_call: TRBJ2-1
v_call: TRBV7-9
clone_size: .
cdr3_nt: TGTGCCAGCAGCGCGACTAGCGGGGGGGCAGTCGACAATGAGCAGTTCTTC
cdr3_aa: CASSATSGGAVDNEQFF

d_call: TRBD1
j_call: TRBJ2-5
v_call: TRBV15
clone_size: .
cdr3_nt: TGTGCCACCAGCATCAGTAAACAGGGGGAAGAGACCCAGTACTTC
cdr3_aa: CATSISKQGEETQYF

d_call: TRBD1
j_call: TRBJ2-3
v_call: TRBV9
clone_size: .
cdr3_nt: TGTGCCAGCAGCCACGCCCTCCTGACAGGGTCCACAGATACGCAGTATTTT
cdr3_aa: CASSHALLTGSTDTQYF

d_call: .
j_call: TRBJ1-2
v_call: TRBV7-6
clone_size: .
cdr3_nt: TGTGCCAGCAGCGGGAGTATAGGGCGTCCCTATGGCTACACCTTC
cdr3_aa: CASSGSIGRPYGYTF

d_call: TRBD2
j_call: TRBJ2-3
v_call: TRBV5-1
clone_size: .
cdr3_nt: TGCGCCAGCAGCTTGTGGACTAGCGGGGGATATAGCACAGATACGCAGTATTTT
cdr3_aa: CASSLWTSGGYSTDTQYF

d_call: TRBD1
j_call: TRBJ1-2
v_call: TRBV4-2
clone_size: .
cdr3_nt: TGTGCCAGCAGCCAAGATCCGGCAGGGGGTAACTATGGCTACACCTTC
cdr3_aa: CASSQDPAGGNYGYTF

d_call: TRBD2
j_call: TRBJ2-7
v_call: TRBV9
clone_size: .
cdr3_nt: TGTGCCAGCAGCGTAGAAGCGGGGGGCCGGGGCGAGCAGTACTTC
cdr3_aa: CASSVEAGGRGEQYF

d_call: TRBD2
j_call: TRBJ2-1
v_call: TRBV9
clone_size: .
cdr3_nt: TGTGCCAGCAGCGTGATAGCGGGGGCCAACAATGAGCAGTTCTTC
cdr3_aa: CASSVIAGANNEQFF

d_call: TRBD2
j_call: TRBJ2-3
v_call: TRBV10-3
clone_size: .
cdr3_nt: TGTGCCATCAGCGGGACTAGCGATAGCACAGATACGCAGTATTTT
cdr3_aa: CAISGTSDSTDTQYF

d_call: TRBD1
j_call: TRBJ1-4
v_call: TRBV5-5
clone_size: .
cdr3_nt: TGTGCCAGCAGCTTGTTCGGGACAGGCAATGAAAAACTGTTTTTT
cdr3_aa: CASSLFGTGNEKLFF

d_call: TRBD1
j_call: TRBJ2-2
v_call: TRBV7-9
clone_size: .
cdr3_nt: TGTGCCAGCAGCCCCGGGACAGGACCTGGGGAGCTGTTTTTT
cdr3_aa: CASSPGTGPGELFF

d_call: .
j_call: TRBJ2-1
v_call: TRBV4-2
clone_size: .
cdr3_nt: TGTGCCAGCAGCCAATCCATGGGGAGCTACAATGAGCAGTTCTTC
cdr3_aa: CASSQSMGSYNEQFF

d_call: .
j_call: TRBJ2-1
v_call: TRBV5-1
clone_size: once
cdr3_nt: TGCGCCAGCAATACTCCGGGGGGCCCCTTGGGTGAGCAGTTCTTC
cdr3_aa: CASNTPGGPLGEQFF

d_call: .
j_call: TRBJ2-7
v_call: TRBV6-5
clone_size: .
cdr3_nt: TGTGCCAGCAGTTACAGTAGACAGGACCTTGGCTACGAGCAGTACTTC
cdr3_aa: CASSYSRQDLGYEQYF

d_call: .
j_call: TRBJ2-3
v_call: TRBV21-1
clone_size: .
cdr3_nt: TGTGCCAGCAGCAAAGAACGGTACCCTATCACAGATACGCAGTATTTT
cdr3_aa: CASSKERYPITDTQYF

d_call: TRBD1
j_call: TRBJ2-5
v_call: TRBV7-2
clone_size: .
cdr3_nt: TGTGCCAGCAGCCCCAGACAGGGGTCAAGCCAAGAGACCCAGTACTTC
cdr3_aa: CASSPRQGSSQETQYF

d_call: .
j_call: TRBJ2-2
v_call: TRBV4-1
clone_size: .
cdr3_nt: TGCGCCAGCAGTAAGGGGCCCGGGACAACGAACACCGGGGAGCTGTTTTTT
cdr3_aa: CASSKGPGTTNTGELFF

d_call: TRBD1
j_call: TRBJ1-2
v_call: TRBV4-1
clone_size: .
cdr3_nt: TGCGCCAGCAGCCAAGATCAGACTACAGGGGGAAGCTATGGCTACACCTTC
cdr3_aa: CASSQDQTTGGSYGYTF

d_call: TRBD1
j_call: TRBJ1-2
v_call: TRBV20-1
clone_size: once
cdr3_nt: TGCAGTGCTTTGGACAGGCACGGCTACACCTTC
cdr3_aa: CSALDRHGYTF

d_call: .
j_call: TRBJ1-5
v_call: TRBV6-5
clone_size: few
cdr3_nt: TGTGCCAGCAGTACCGACGGGAGCAAAAATCAGCCCCAGCATTTT
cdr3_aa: CASSTDGSKNQPQHF

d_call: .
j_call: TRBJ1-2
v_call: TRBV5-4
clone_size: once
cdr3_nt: TGTGCCAGCAGCCCGACTGGAAGGACAGAAACCTTTCCTAACTATGGCTACACCTTC
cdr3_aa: CASSPTGRTETFPNYGYTF

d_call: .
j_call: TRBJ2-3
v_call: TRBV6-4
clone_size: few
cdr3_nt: TGTGCCAGCTCACCTGGTGCAGGGAGCACAGATACGCAGTATTTT
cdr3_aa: CASSPGAGSTDTQYF

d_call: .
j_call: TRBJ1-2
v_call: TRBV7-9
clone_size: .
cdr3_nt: TGTGCCGTGATATCGGAGCAGGGTGGGAACTATGGCTACACCTTC
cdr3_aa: CAVISEQGGNYGYTF

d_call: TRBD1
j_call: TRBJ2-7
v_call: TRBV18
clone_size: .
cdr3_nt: TGTGCCAGCTCACTCGGGGACAGTACCTACGAGCAGTACTTC
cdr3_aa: CASSLGDSTYEQYF

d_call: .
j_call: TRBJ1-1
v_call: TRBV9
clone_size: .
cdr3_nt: TGTGCCAGCAGCTCAGACGGTGACAGCACTGAAGCTTTCTTT
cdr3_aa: CASSSDGDSTEAFF

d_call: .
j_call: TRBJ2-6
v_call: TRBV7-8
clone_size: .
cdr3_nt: TGTGCCAGCAGCTTAGACCGGACTGTTCTCCTAGGGGCCAACGTCCTGACTTTC
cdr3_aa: CASSLDRTVLLGANVLTF

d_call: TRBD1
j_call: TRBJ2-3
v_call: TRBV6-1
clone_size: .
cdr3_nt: TGTGCCAGCAGTGAAGTGGAAGGGGGCAGGGATACGCAGTATTTT
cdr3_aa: CASSEVEGGRDTQYF

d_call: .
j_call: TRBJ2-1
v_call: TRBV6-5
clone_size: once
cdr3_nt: TGTGCCAGCAGTCAGTGGGTAGGGGATGAGCAGTTCTTC
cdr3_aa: CASSQWVGDEQFF

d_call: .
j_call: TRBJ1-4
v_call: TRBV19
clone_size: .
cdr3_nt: TGTGCCAGTAGTATAAATCCAGAGGGAAAACTGTTTTTT
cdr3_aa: CASSINPEGKLFF

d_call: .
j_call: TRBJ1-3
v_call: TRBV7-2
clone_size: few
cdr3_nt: TGTGCCAGCAGCTTCACCAACAGGGCTGGAAACACCATATATTTT
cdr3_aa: CASSFTNRAGNTIYF

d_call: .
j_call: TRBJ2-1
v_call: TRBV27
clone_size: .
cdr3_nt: TGTGCCAGCAGTTTGGGTACAGGGTCAAACGAGCAGTTCTTC
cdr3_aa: CASSLGTGSNEQFF

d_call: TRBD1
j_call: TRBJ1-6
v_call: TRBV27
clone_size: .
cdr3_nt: TGTGCCAGCAGTTCCCCCGGGACAGACGGGACATGGAATTCACCCCTCCACTTT
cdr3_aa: CASSSPGTDGTWNSPLHF

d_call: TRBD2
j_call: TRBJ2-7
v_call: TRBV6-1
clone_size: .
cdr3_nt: TGTGCCAGCACCCGAGAGGGAGGGTTCTCCTACGAGCAGTACTTC
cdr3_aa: CASTREGGFSYEQYF

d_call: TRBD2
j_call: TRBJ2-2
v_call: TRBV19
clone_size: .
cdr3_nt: TGTGCCAGTAGCGGGACTAGCGTCGGGGAGCTGTTTTTT
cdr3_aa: CASSGTSVGELFF

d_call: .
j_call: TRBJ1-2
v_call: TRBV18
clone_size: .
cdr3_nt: TGTGCCAGCTCATCCCAGACAGAAGGCTACACCTTC
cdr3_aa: CASSSQTEGYTF

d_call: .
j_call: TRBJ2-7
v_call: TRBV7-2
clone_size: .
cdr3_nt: TGTGCCAGCAGCTTCCCAGACGGGTCACACTACGAGCAGTACTTC
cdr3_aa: CASSFPDGSHYEQYF

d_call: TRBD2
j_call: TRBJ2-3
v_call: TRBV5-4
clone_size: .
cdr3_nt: TGTGCCAGCACCAATCGACTAGCCCCAGATACGCAGTATTTT
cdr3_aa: CASTNRLAPDTQYF

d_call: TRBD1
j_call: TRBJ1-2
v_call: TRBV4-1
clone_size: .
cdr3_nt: TGCGCCAGCAGCCAAGCTCCCGGACAGGGTGGCTATGGCTACACCTTC
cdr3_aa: CASSQAPGQGGYGYTF

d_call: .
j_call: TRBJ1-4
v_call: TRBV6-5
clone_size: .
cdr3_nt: TGTGCCAGCAGTTACGGCTCGGTGAGGGAAAAACTGTTTTTT
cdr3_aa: CASSYGSVREKLFF

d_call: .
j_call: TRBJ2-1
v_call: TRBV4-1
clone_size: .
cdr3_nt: TGCGCCAGCAGCCAAGATATGGCGGATGAGCAGTTCTTC
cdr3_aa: CASSQDMADEQFF

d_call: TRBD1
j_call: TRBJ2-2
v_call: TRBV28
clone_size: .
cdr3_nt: TGTGCCAGCAGTTTAATGGCAGGGGGTTGGACCGGGGAGCTGTTTTTT
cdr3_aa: CASSLMAGGWTGELFF

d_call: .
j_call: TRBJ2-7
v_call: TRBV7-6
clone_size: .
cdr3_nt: TGTGCCAGCAGCTTAGCCGGCAGGGCCTACGAGCAGTACTTC
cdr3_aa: CASSLAGRAYEQYF

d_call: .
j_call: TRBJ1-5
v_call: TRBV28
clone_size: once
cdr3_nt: TGTGCCAGCAATATTCGCGATCAGCCCCAGCATTTT
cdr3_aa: CASNIRDQPQHF

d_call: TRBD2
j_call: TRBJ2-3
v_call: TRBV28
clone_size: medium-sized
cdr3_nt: TGTGCCAGCAGTAGCTTTGCGGGGGGGCAGTATTTT
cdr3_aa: CASSSFAGGQYF

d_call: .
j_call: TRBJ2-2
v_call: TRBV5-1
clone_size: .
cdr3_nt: TGCGCCAGCAGCTTGGATTCCCCAGGGACCGGGGAGCTGTTTTTT
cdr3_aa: CASSLDSPGTGELFF

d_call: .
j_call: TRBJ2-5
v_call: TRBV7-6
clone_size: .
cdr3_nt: TGTGCCAGCAGCTTAGGGGAGAAAGAGACCCAGTACTTC
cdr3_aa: CASSLGEKETQYF

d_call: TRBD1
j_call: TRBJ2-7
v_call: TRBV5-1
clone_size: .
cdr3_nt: TGCGCCAGCAGCTTGGCCGGGACAGTATCCTACGAGCAGTACTTC
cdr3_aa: CASSLAGTVSYEQYF

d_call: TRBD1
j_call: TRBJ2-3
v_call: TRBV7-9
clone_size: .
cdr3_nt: TGTGCCAGCAGCGCCGACAGGGTCTCAGATACGCAGTATTTT
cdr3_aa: CASSADRVSDTQYF